The rows below give T cell receptor beta chains drawn from one sample of a study of T cells in Graves' hyperthyroidism and ophthalmopathy. TCRdb re-called the multiplex PCR reads through MiXCR, storing one row per CDR3 protein. The repertoire holds hundreds of thousands of distinct CDR3 sequences, with 15% to 18% as singletons. The sequenced material came from blood. The receptors originated from a woman aged 18-30 years with Graves' hyperthyroidism that later progressed to Graves' ophthalmopathy. Each CDR3 is given with its conserved first and last residue. A D gene is named only where the DNA matches it firmly. Rows may omit the clone size; those that give it use once, few, many or a size class.

v_call: TRBV12-3/TRBV12-4; clone_size: many; d_call: TRBD1; j_call: TRBJ2-7; cdr3_aa: CASSSDRGLIDEQYF; cdr3_nt: TGTGCCAGCAGCTCAGACAGGGGGCTTATAGACGAGCAGTACTTC
v_call: TRBV13; clone_size: many; d_call: .; j_call: TRBJ1-4; cdr3_aa: CASSSTGRGEKLFF; cdr3_nt: TGTGCCAGCAGCTCGACAGGACGGGGTGAAAAACTGTTTTTT
v_call: TRBV5-6; clone_size: once; d_call: .; j_call: TRBJ1-3; cdr3_aa: CASSFAGSGNTIYF; cdr3_nt: TGTGCCAGCAGCTTCGCAGGATCTGGAAACACCATATATTTT
v_call: TRBV2; clone_size: .; d_call: TRBD1; j_call: TRBJ2-7; cdr3_aa: CASTSDRGAYEQYF; cdr3_nt: TGTGCCAGCACCTCTGACAGGGGGGCCTACGAGCAGTACTTC
v_call: TRBV5-1; clone_size: many; d_call: .; j_call: TRBJ2-2; cdr3_aa: CASSYPGAGASAEPSNTGELFF; cdr3_nt: TGCGCCAGCAGCTACCCAGGGGCGGGGGCTAGCGCCGAACCGTCGAACACCGGGGAGCTGTTTTTT
v_call: TRBV18; clone_size: few; d_call: .; j_call: TRBJ2-4; cdr3_aa: CASSPVSGTLAKNIQYF; cdr3_nt: TGTGCCAGCTCACCAGTTAGCGGCACCCTAGCCAAAAACATTCAGTACTTC
v_call: TRBV4-3; clone_size: .; d_call: .; j_call: TRBJ1-4; cdr3_aa: CASSRDGHTNEELFF; cdr3_nt: TGCGCCAGCAGCCGAGACGGACACACAAATGAAGAACTGTTTTTT
v_call: TRBV27; clone_size: .; d_call: .; j_call: TRBJ2-7; cdr3_aa: CATGSTGHLGEQYF; cdr3_nt: TGTGCCACCGGATCGACAGGCCACCTAGGCGAGCAGTACTTC
v_call: TRBV2; clone_size: many; d_call: TRBD1; j_call: TRBJ2-5; cdr3_aa: CASTTGGWETQYF; cdr3_nt: TGTGCCAGCACCACAGGGGGCTGGGAGACCCAGTACTTC
v_call: TRBV19; clone_size: many; d_call: .; j_call: TRBJ1-2; cdr3_aa: CASIDLGRGHGYTF; cdr3_nt: TGTGCCAGTATCGACCTTGGACGGGGCCATGGCTACACCTTC
v_call: TRBV5-1; clone_size: .; d_call: TRBD2; j_call: TRBJ2-1; cdr3_aa: CASSLKREGNEQFF; cdr3_nt: TGCGCCAGCAGCTTGAAGAGGGAGGGGAATGAGCAGTTCTTC
v_call: TRBV20-1; clone_size: many; d_call: TRBD2; j_call: TRBJ2-7; cdr3_aa: CSARDQGGRASKQYF; cdr3_nt: TGCAGTGCTAGAGATCAAGGCGGGAGGGCATCGAAGCAGTACTTC
v_call: TRBV10-1; clone_size: .; d_call: TRBD1; j_call: TRBJ2-1; cdr3_aa: CASPTGAYNEQFF; cdr3_nt: TGCGCCAGCCCGACAGGGGCTTACAATGAGCAGTTCTTC
v_call: TRBV7-2; clone_size: .; d_call: TRBD2; j_call: TRBJ2-7; cdr3_aa: CASSVRLAGGPEQYF; cdr3_nt: TGTGCCAGTAGTGTACGACTAGCGGGAGGCCCCGAGCAGTACTTC
v_call: TRBV12-3/TRBV12-4; clone_size: many; d_call: .; j_call: TRBJ1-2; cdr3_aa: CASSSLGSRVNYGYTF; cdr3_nt: TGTGCCAGCAGTTCGCTCGGTTCGAGAGTTAACTATGGCTACACCTTC
v_call: TRBV29-1; clone_size: many; d_call: .; j_call: TRBJ1-1; cdr3_aa: CSVANRAMNTEAFF; cdr3_nt: TGCAGCGTTGCTAACAGGGCCATGAACACTGAAGCTTTCTTT
v_call: TRBV19; clone_size: few; d_call: .; j_call: TRBJ2-1; cdr3_aa: CASSDRIFEQFF; cdr3_nt: TGTGCCAGTAGTGATAGGATCTTTGAGCAGTTCTTC
v_call: TRBV10-3; clone_size: many; d_call: .; j_call: TRBJ2-7; cdr3_aa: CAISEGDSYEQYF; cdr3_nt: TGTGCCATCAGTGAGGGGGACTCCTACGAGCAGTACTTC
v_call: TRBV20-1; clone_size: few; d_call: .; j_call: TRBJ2-6; cdr3_aa: CSARDDVIYGANVLTF; cdr3_nt: TGCAGTGCTAGAGACGACGTTATTTATGGGGCCAACGTCCTGACTTTC
v_call: TRBV20-1; clone_size: many; d_call: .; j_call: TRBJ1-1; cdr3_aa: CSPSEGSTEAFF; cdr3_nt: TGCAGTCCTTCGGAGGGTTCCACTGAAGCTTTCTTT
v_call: TRBV5-1; clone_size: many; d_call: .; j_call: TRBJ1-5; cdr3_aa: CASRQTLAGLGQPQHF; cdr3_nt: TGCGCCAGCAGACAGACCCTCGCAGGGCTCGGTCAGCCCCAGCATTTT
v_call: TRBV12-3/TRBV12-4; clone_size: .; d_call: TRBD2; j_call: TRBJ2-1; cdr3_aa: CASSHPKGTSGSGHEQFF; cdr3_nt: TGTGCCAGCAGTCACCCGAAGGGGACTAGCGGGAGTGGTCATGAGCAGTTCTTC
v_call: TRBV7-9; clone_size: .; d_call: .; j_call: TRBJ1-2; cdr3_aa: CASSLAAGINYTF; cdr3_nt: TGTGCCAGCAGCTTAGCTGCAGGGATTAACTACACCTTC
v_call: TRBV6-1; clone_size: many; d_call: .; j_call: TRBJ2-1; cdr3_aa: CASSSVHEQFF; cdr3_nt: TGTGCCAGCAGCAGCGTCCATGAGCAGTTCTTC
v_call: TRBV28; clone_size: .; d_call: TRBD1; j_call: TRBJ1-4; cdr3_aa: CASRAMTGANEKLFF; cdr3_nt: TGTGCCAGCAGAGCCATGACAGGGGCTAATGAAAAACTGTTTTTT
v_call: TRBV2; clone_size: many; d_call: TRBD1; j_call: TRBJ2-1; cdr3_aa: CASGMRETGGSYNEQFF; cdr3_nt: TGTGCCAGCGGGATGAGGGAAACAGGGGGGTCCTACAATGAGCAGTTCTTC
v_call: TRBV3-1; clone_size: many; d_call: .; j_call: TRBJ2-2; cdr3_aa: CASSPPQGFSWPGELFF; cdr3_nt: TGTGCCAGCAGCCCTCCTCAGGGGTTCTCATGGCCCGGGGAGCTGTTTTTT
v_call: TRBV7-9; clone_size: .; d_call: .; j_call: TRBJ2-1; cdr3_aa: CASPQPYNEQFF; cdr3_nt: TGTGCCAGCCCTCAACCTTACAATGAGCAGTTCTTC
v_call: TRBV5-1; clone_size: .; d_call: .; j_call: TRBJ1-1; cdr3_aa: CARRTGRRMNTEAFF; cdr3_nt: TGCGCCCGGCGGACGGGACGCCGGATGAACACTGAAGCTTTCTTT
v_call: TRBV6-2/TRBV6-3; clone_size: .; d_call: .; j_call: TRBJ2-5; cdr3_aa: CASSLTDRMGKYF; cdr3_nt: TGTGCCAGCAGTCTAACAGACAGGATGGGAAAGTACTTC
v_call: TRBV27; clone_size: many; d_call: TRBD1; j_call: TRBJ2-1; cdr3_aa: CASQDRGPLQADEYYNEQFF; cdr3_nt: TGTGCCAGCCAGGACAGGGGGCCGCTCCAAGCGGACGAATATTACAATGAGCAGTTCTTC
v_call: TRBV5-1; clone_size: .; d_call: TRBD1; j_call: TRBJ2-7; cdr3_aa: CASSLFQGAYEQYF; cdr3_nt: TGCGCCAGCAGCTTGTTCCAGGGGGCCTACGAGCAGTACTTC
v_call: TRBV7-8; clone_size: many; d_call: TRBD2; j_call: TRBJ2-1; cdr3_aa: CASSPKTLGLATGRSYNEQFF; cdr3_nt: TGTGCCAGCAGCCCCAAGACTCTTGGCTTGGCGACCGGGAGGTCCTACAATGAGCAGTTCTTC
v_call: TRBV6-5; clone_size: many; d_call: .; j_call: TRBJ1-2; cdr3_aa: CASLGVESGYTF; cdr3_nt: TGTGCCAGCCTGGGGGTAGAGAGTGGCTACACCTTC
v_call: TRBV5-1; clone_size: .; d_call: TRBD2; j_call: TRBJ2-3; cdr3_aa: CASSLAGKMRLAGGADTQYF; cdr3_nt: TGCGCCAGCAGCTTGGCCGGGAAGATGAGACTAGCGGGAGGAGCAGATACGCAGTATTTT
v_call: TRBV24-1; clone_size: many; d_call: .; j_call: TRBJ2-2; cdr3_aa: CATSDRNTATGELFF; cdr3_nt: TGTGCCACCAGTGACCGAAACACGGCCACCGGGGAGCTGTTTTTT
v_call: TRBV6-2/TRBV6-3; clone_size: few; d_call: TRBD1; j_call: TRBJ2-6; cdr3_aa: CASIPGQYRGTGANVLTF; cdr3_nt: TGTGCCAGCATTCCCGGGCAATACAGGGGGACTGGGGCCAACGTCCTGACTTTC
v_call: TRBV13; clone_size: many; d_call: .; j_call: TRBJ2-2; cdr3_aa: CASSLEGESGELFF; cdr3_nt: TGTGCCAGCAGCTTAGAGGGGGAGTCCGGGGAGCTGTTTTTT
v_call: TRBV28; clone_size: many; d_call: TRBD1; j_call: TRBJ2-7; cdr3_aa: CASRTTRALGQGNYEQYF; cdr3_nt: TGTGCCAGCAGGACAACGCGGGCCCTGGGACAGGGGAACTACGAGCAGTACTTC
v_call: TRBV30; clone_size: few; d_call: .; j_call: TRBJ2-1; cdr3_aa: CAWSGGGEQFF; cdr3_nt: TGTGCCTGGAGTGGAGGGGGGGAGCAGTTCTTC
v_call: TRBV7-9; clone_size: .; d_call: TRBD1; j_call: TRBJ2-7; cdr3_aa: CASSLGPNRGASYEQYF; cdr3_nt: TGTGCCAGCAGCTTAGGTCCCAACAGGGGGGCCTCCTACGAGCAGTACTTC